The rows below give T cell receptor beta chains drawn from one sample of a study of blood T cell repertoires in COVID-19. TCRdb's copy holds only in-frame clones and misses some; the assay was immunoSEQ multiplex PCR. Counted here are 130,000 or so clones, approximately 90% occurring once; the ten biggest clones make up about 1.6%. The sequenced material came from peripheral blood. The receptors derive from a human donor in a cohort sampled during active COVID-19. CDR3s include the opening cysteine and the closing phenylalanine or tryptophan. A D gene is named only where the DNA matches it firmly. The listing skips clone size in some rows; elsewhere it reads once, few, many or a size class.

V gene,clone size,D gene,J gene,CDR3 DNA,CDR3 protein
TRBV27,-,TRBD1,TRBJ2-7,TGTGCCAGCAGGACAGGGAGCGAGCAGTACTTC,CASRTGSEQYF
TRBV6-2/TRBV6-3,-,-,TRBJ2-1,TGTGCCAGCAGCCCCCTAGCCAATGAGCAGTTCTTC,CASSPLANEQFF
TRBV6-2/TRBV6-3,-,-,TRBJ2-7,TGTGCCAGCAGTACCAACCGGGTTTTGACCTACGAGCAGTACTTC,CASSTNRVLTYEQYF
TRBV18,-,-,TRBJ1-4,TGTGCCAGCTCACCACCTGTGTCAGCTAATGAAAAACTGTTTTTT,CASSPPVSANEKLFF
TRBV28,-,-,TRBJ1-1,TGTGCCAGCAGAGCAGGAGGGGACTCTGAAGCTTTCTTT,CASRAGGDSEAFF
TRBV27,-,TRBD2,TRBJ2-6,TGTGCCAGCAGTTTATGGCGGGGGGGGACTGGGGCCAACGTCCTGACTTTC,CASSLWRGGTGANVLTF
TRBV30,-,TRBD1,TRBJ1-3,TGTGCCTGGAGTGTACAGGGGACAAACACCATATATTTT,CAWSVQGTNTIYF
TRBV19,-,-,TRBJ1-1,TGTGCCAGTAGTATAATAACTGCCGGCAGGGCTTTCTTT,CASSIITAGRAFF
TRBV18,-,-,TRBJ2-2,TGTGCCAGCTCACCTCAGGGGACCACCGGGGAGCTGTTTTTT,CASSPQGTTGELFF
TRBV5-1,-,TRBD1,TRBJ1-4,TGCGCCAGCAGCCTGGACAGGAGTGCAACTAATGAAAAACTGTTTTTT,CASSLDRSATNEKLFF
TRBV19,-,TRBD1,TRBJ2-7,TGTGCCAGTAGTCCGGGACAGGGGATCTCCTACGAGCAGTACTTC,CASSPGQGISYEQYF
TRBV6-6,-,TRBD2,TRBJ2-3,TGTGCCAGCAGTAGGACTAGCGGGGGGGCAAATACGCAGTATTTT,CASSRTSGGANTQYF
TRBV3-1/TRBV3-2,-,-,TRBJ2-7,TGTGCCAGCAGCCAAGACGACGGGAGACGCTACGAGCAGTACTTC,CASSQDDGRRYEQYF
TRBV6-5,-,-,TRBJ1-1,TGTGCCAGCCTTGGACAGCGTGAAGCTTTCTTT,CASLGQREAFF
TRBV12-5,-,TRBD1,TRBJ2-2,TGTGCTAGTGGTTTGGAAGCAGGGGGAACCGGGGAGCTGTTTTTT,CASGLEAGGTGELFF
TRBV19,-,-,TRBJ1-2,TGTGCCAGTAGTATACCGGGAAACTATGGCTACACCTTC,CASSIPGNYGYTF
TRBV12-3/TRBV12-4,-,-,TRBJ1-2,TGTGCCAGCAGTTTGAGGCCTTATGGCTACACCTTC,CASSLRPYGYTF
TRBV5-1,-,-,TRBJ1-1,TGCGCCAGCTCCCAAGGGCGGGGCCAAATGAACACTGAAGCTTTCTTT,CASSQGRGQMNTEAFF
TRBV30,few,-,TRBJ1-1,TGTGCCTGGAGAATGGAGACTGAAGCTTTCTTT,CAWRMETEAFF
TRBV7-2,-,TRBD1,TRBJ1-1,TGTGCCAGCAGCCAGGACAGGGGTCGGGCTGAAGCTTTCTTT,CASSQDRGRAEAFF
TRBV18,-,-,TRBJ1-1,TGTGCCAGCTCCGTTAATGGCATGAACACTGAAGCTTTCTTT,CASSVNGMNTEAFF
TRBV6-1,-,-,TRBJ2-1,TGTGCCAGCAGTGAAAACAACAATGAGCAGTTCTTC,CASSENNNEQFF
TRBV7-6,few,-,TRBJ2-2,TGTGCCAGCAGCTTAGAACGAGGGAGCACCGGGGAGCTGTTTTTT,CASSLERGSTGELFF
TRBV9,-,-,TRBJ1-2,TGTGCCAGCAGCGTACAGGGGCGCGGCTACACCTTC,CASSVQGRGYTF
TRBV7-2,-,TRBD1,TRBJ1-2,TGTGCCAGCAGCTCGACAGGGGACTATGGCTACACCTTC,CASSSTGDYGYTF
TRBV7-4,-,TRBD1,TRBJ1-5,TGTGCCAGCAGCCTCGGGACAGGGGTCGCCAATCAGCCCCAGCATTTT,CASSLGTGVANQPQHF
TRBV29-1,-,-,TRBJ2-5,TGCAGCGTTGATTTGGGGGCCCGGGAGACCCAGTACTTC,CSVDLGARETQYF
TRBV28,-,TRBD2,TRBJ2-1,TGTGCCAGCAGTTCCCCGACTAGCGGGTCTCACAATGAGCAGTTCTTC,CASSSPTSGSHNEQFF
TRBV2,once,-,TRBJ2-4,TGTGCCAGCACAACTAGCCCCACAAACATTCAGTACTTC,CASTTSPTNIQYF
TRBV3-1/TRBV3-2,-,TRBD2,TRBJ2-7,TGTGCCAGCAGCTGGCTTTTGGGGAGGGGCCCTTACGAGCAGTACTTC,CASSWLLGRGPYEQYF
TRBV27,-,TRBD2,TRBJ2-1,TGTGCCAGCAGCCTATTGACTAGCGGGGGGTACAATGAGCAGTTCTTC,CASSLLTSGGYNEQFF
TRBV4-1,-,TRBD1,TRBJ1-2,TGCGCCAGCAGCCGGGCCGGGACAGGGGGTAACTATGGCTACACCTTC,CASSRAGTGGNYGYTF
TRBV2,once,-,TRBJ1-6,TGTGCCAGCAGTGGGCAGGGATCCTATAATTCACCCCTCCACTTT,CASSGQGSYNSPLHF
TRBV7-9,-,-,TRBJ1-2,TGTGCCAGCAGCTCCCCGGGAGGCGGATATGGCTACACCTTC,CASSSPGGGYGYTF
TRBV5-1,-,TRBD1,TRBJ1-2,TGCGCCAGCAGCTCGACGGGACAGGGTGGCTATGGCTACACCTTC,CASSSTGQGGYGYTF
TRBV28,-,-,TRBJ1-1,TGTGCCAGCAGTTCCCAGGGCCAGAACACTGAAGCTTTCTTT,CASSSQGQNTEAFF
TRBV5-1,-,TRBD2,TRBJ2-2,TGCGCCAGCAGCTTGGTACTACTAGCGGCGAACACCGGGGAGCTGTTTTTT,CASSLVLLAANTGELFF
TRBV9,-,TRBD1,TRBJ1-2,TGTGCCAGCAGCGCATTCACCACAGGGGTGCTTGGCTACACCTTC,CASSAFTTGVLGYTF
TRBV24-1,-,TRBD2,TRBJ2-3,TGTGCCACCAGTGATTCCCGGACTAGCGGAGATACGCAGTATTTT,CATSDSRTSGDTQYF
TRBV5-1,-,-,TRBJ1-6,TGCGCCAGCAGTCAGGCCGCAGGGTCCTATAATTCACCCCTCCACTTT,CASSQAAGSYNSPLHF
TRBV4-1,few,TRBD2,TRBJ2-1,TGCGCCAGCAGCCACGCTGAGACTAGCGGTTACAATGAGCAGTTCTTC,CASSHAETSGYNEQFF
TRBV12-3/TRBV12-4,-,-,TRBJ2-5,TGTGCCAGCAGTCAGGGGCAGACCGCGGCCCAGTACTTC,CASSQGQTAAQYF
TRBV5-1,-,-,TRBJ1-4,TGCGCCAGCAGCCCCCTATCAACTAATGAAAAACTGTTTTTT,CASSPLSTNEKLFF
TRBV18,-,TRBD2,TRBJ2-7,TGTGCCACCGGGACTAGCGGGAGCTACGAGCAGTACTTC,CATGTSGSYEQYF
TRBV7-9,-,-,TRBJ2-7,TGTGCCCTGGGGGCAGGGAACGAGCAGTACTTC,CALGAGNEQYF
TRBV5-4,-,-,TRBJ2-2,TGTGCCAGCAGCTTGGAATTAAGGGGGGGGGAGCTGTTTTTT,CASSLELRGGELFF
TRBV10-3,-,-,TRBJ1-1,TGTGCCATCAAAAGTTGGGAGACGGAGGAATTGAACACTGAAGCTTTCTTT,CAIKSWETEELNTEAFF
TRBV11-2,-,TRBD2,TRBJ2-1,TGTGCCAGCAGCTCTTCTAGCGGGGCCTACAATGAGCAGTTCTTC,CASSSSSGAYNEQFF
TRBV2,-,-,TRBJ1-2,TGTGCCAGCAGTTTAGTGGTGACAGGCCCGACTACCGGCTACACCTTC,CASSLVVTGPTTGYTF
TRBV7-9,-,TRBD2,TRBJ2-7,TGTGCCAGCAGCGATCAAGGGACTAGCGGGAGACTCTCCTACGAGCAGTACTTC,CASSDQGTSGRLSYEQYF
TRBV11-2,-,TRBD1,TRBJ1-1,TGTGCCAGCAGCTGGGGGACAGTGAACACTGAAGCTTTCTTT,CASSWGTVNTEAFF
TRBV20-1,-,TRBD2,TRBJ2-2,TGCAGTGCTTCGGGAGGCGGGGAGCTGTTTTTT,CSASGGGELFF
TRBV13,-,-,TRBJ2-2,TGTGCCAGCAGCTCCGGACGAGGAGGTGGCACCGGGGAGCTGTTTTTT,CASSSGRGGGTGELFF
TRBV19,-,TRBD1,TRBJ1-2,TGTGCCGCATCGCAACAGGGGGACTATGGCTACACCTTC,CAASQQGDYGYTF
TRBV6-1,once,-,TRBJ2-3,TGTGCCAGCAGTGAACGTAGGGCGGGGCACACGGATACGCAGTATTTT,CASSERRAGHTDTQYF
TRBV2,-,TRBD1,TRBJ1-1,TGTGCCAGCAACCCCCGCACAGGGGGCACTGAAGCTTTCTTT,CASNPRTGGTEAFF
TRBV11-3,-,-,TRBJ2-1,TGTGCCAGCAGCTTCGGGGGCTCCTACAATGAGCAGTTCTTC,CASSFGGSYNEQFF
TRBV7-7,-,TRBD1,TRBJ2-2,TGTGCTAGCAGCTTAACCGGGACAGGGGTTACCGGGGAGCTGTTTTTT,CASSLTGTGVTGELFF
TRBV28,-,TRBD2,TRBJ2-1,TGTGCCAGCAGTTTGGCTAGCGGCCACAATGAGCAGTTCTTC,CASSLASGHNEQFF
TRBV7-9,-,TRBD2,TRBJ2-5,TGTGCCAGCAGCTTGCTGGGCGGGAGCAGAGAGACCCAGTACTTC,CASSLLGGSRETQYF